This T cell receptor beta chain was obtained from a study of T cell responses to AZD1222 COVID-19 vaccine. Per the germline V gene, CDR1 is SEHNR and CDR2 is FQNEAQ (reference sequence). The CDR3 has 14 residues. The germline V and J ends were trimmed by 5 bases and 2 bases, with 11 bases remaining between them. Some clones are missing from TCRdb's copy, which holds only in-frame ones; the method was immunoSEQ multiplex PCR. The repertoire holds over 110,000 clones, with roughly 93% as singletons. The receptor was isolated from an adult who had recovered from COVID-19. The sequencing used peripheral blood, collected after recovery from COVID-19. The gene calls are TRBV7-9 and TRBJ2-3; weak D call: TRBD2 (6 bases). The CDR3 DNA sequence: TGTGCCAGCAGCCCAGGCGGGGCCACAGATACGCAGTATTTT. It is translated as CASSPGGATDTQYF.